This passage covers 25 T cell receptor beta chains from one sample sequenced in a study of beta chain features in type 1 diabetes. Sequencing targeted expressed TCRB transcripts, as all isolated RNA had been reverse transcribed. Profiling relied on immunoSEQ multiplex PCR, and the TCRdb table lists in-frame clones only, not all of them. The sample contains around 430,000 clones, approximately 30% of which appear only once. The sequenced sample consisted of naive CD4+ T cells from blood. The receptors were gathered from a young man in good health.

This clone has only a few counts. The chain employs TRBV5-4 and TRBJ2-3; no definite D call. The V end was cut by 8 bases, the J end by 0 bases, with 13 bases between. The CDR3 sequence is 14 residues long. The germline V gene encodes CDR1 SGHNT and CDR2 YYREEE (reference sequence). CDR3 sequence reads: CASLIDPSTDTQYF. The CDR3 DNA follows: TGTGCCAGTCTAATAGACCCTAGCACAGATACGCAGTATTTT.

The chain couples TRBV25-1 to TRBJ2-7, with D tentatively TRBD1 (7 bases). In germline, CDR1 is MGHDK, CDR2 SYGVNS. The CDR3 runs 15 residues. The V end lost 2 bases, the J end lost 7 bases, and 18 bases lay between the germline ends. CDR3 coding DNA: TGTGCCAGCAGTGAACCCGGGACAGCTGCGGGGGAGCAGTACTTC. Translating gives CASSEPGTAAGEQYF.

The genes are TRBV5-6 and TRBJ2-1; D not resolved. Germline V gene data show CDR1 as SGHDT and CDR2 as YYEEEE. The CDR3 totals 13 residues. Trimming shortened V by 4 bases and J by 1 base, and 6 bases separated the two germline ends. The chain's CDR3 is CASSGGSYNEQFF. Written as DNA, the CDR3 is TGTGCCAGCAGCGGCGGATCCTACAATGAGCAGTTCTTC.

Only a few counts were recorded for this clone. The CDR3 DNA reads as TGTGCCTGGAGTAACAGGGGCCATTTCACTACGCAGTATTTT. Its protein is CAWSNRGHFTTQYF. This chain joins TRBV30 and TRBJ2-3; 7 bases line up with TRBD1. After removal of 2 bases from V and 8 bases from J, the junction contained 10 bases not matched to a gene. CDR3 length: 14 amino acids. Germline assignment: CDR1 GTSNPN and CDR2 SVGIG (reference sequence).

This clone was recorded only once. CDR3 sequence (DNA): TGTGCCTGGAGGGGGACTAGCTTAATCGGGCAGTACTTC. Translation gives CAWRGTSLIGQYF. J is TRBJ2-7 and V is TRBV30; 9 nucleotides align to TRBD2. This CDR3 has 13 amino acids. The germline V gene encodes CDR1 GTSNPN and CDR2 SVGIG (reference sequence). The junction had 9 bases not matched to a gene; V was cut back by 3 bases and J by 9 bases.

This chain uses TRBV4-1 with TRBJ2-6; either TRBD1 or TRBD2 may supply D (5 bases each). The CDR3 extends over 16 amino acids. The V end was cut by 4 bases, the J end by 0 bases, with 10 bases between. The germline CDR1 and CDR2 sequences are MGHRA and YSYEKL. CDR3 bases: TGCGCCAGCAGCCTCGGGACCAACTCTGGGGCCAACGTCCTGACTTTC. This sequence encodes CASSLGTNSGANVLTF.

The CDR3 reads CAWSEAATYGYTF. The CDR3 DNA sequence: TGTGCCTGGAGCGAGGCAGCTACATATGGCTACACCTTC. V and J are TRBV30 and TRBJ1-2; D is ambiguous. V lost 3 bases and J 5 bases, leaving 13 bases between the germline ends. This CDR3 has 13 amino acids. Germline V CDR1 and CDR2: GTSNPN, SVGIG (reference sequence). Drawing the rest from reference TRBV30 and TRBJ1-2, the complete variable domain is SQTIHQWPATLVQPVGSPLSLECTVEGTSNPNLYWYRQAAGRGLQLLFYSVGIGQISSEVPQNLSASRPQDRQFILSSKKLLLSDSGFYLCAWSEAATYGYTFGSGTRLTVV.

This chain connects TRBV6-1 to TRBJ2-5, with 9 bases that match TRBD1. J gave up 5 bases and V 6 bases, and 4 bases lay outside the gene matches. Germline loops: CDR1 MNHNS, CDR2 SASEGT. The CDR3 sequence is 13 residues long. CDR3 DNA sequence: TGTGCCAGCAGGGGGACAGGGCGGGAGACCCAGTACTTC. Its translation: CASRGTGRETQYF.

The chain combines TRBV10-3 with TRBJ2-7; TRBD2 matches 12 bases. The V segment lost 10 bases and the J segment 4 bases; nucleotides outside the gene matches: 11. Per germline, CDR1 ENHRY and CDR2 SYGVKD. The CDR3 totals 15 residues. CDR3 protein: CATATSGRMSYEQYF. CDR3 DNA sequence: TGTGCCACCGCTACTAGCGGGAGGATGTCTTACGAGCAGTACTTC.

Only a few counts were recorded for this clone. V and J are TRBV15 and TRBJ1-2; perhaps TRBD1 as D (5 bases). CDR1 LNHNV and CDR2 YYDKDF come from the germline V gene (reference sequence). Trimming cost V 3 bases and J 5 bases, with 19 bases left between them. The CDR3 is 16 amino acids. The DNA for the CDR3 is TGTGCCACCAGCAGCCCTACAGGAATGGGGCGGTATGGCTACACCTTC. Protein sequence: CATSSPTGMGRYGYTF.

This clone was observed once. CDR3 sequence: CATSTRTGSDTQYF. CDR3 bases: TGTGCCACCAGCACCAGGACAGGGTCAGATACGCAGTATTTT. The chain joins TRBV15 to TRBJ2-3, with 8 positions matching TRBD1. V gave up 4 bases and J gave up 4 bases; unmatched junction bases: 4. Germline V CDR1 and CDR2: LNHNV, YYDKDF (reference sequence). CDR3 length: 14 amino acids.

The table lists this clone with a few counts. J is TRBJ2-5 and V is TRBV30; tentatively, D is TRBD2 (5 bases). CDR3 length: 13 residues. Germline V gene sequence: CDR1 GTSNPN, CDR2 SVGIG (reference sequence). The V end lost 0 bases, the J end lost 5 bases, and 10 bases lay between the germline ends. The CDR3 nucleotides are TGTGCCTGGAGTGTACTAGGGATTGAGACCCAGTACTTC. Its protein product is CAWSVLGIETQYF.

This clone was picked up a small number of times. V is TRBV5-1 and J is TRBJ2-5; D gene unclear. The germline V gene encodes CDR1 SGHRS and CDR2 YFSETQ. The CDR3 sequence is 15 residues long. V lost 0 bases and J 1 base, leaving 10 bases between the germline ends. CDR3 coding DNA: TGCGCCAGCAGCTTGGATTGGGGAATCCAAGAGACCCAGTACTTC. Translating it yields CASSLDWGIQETQYF.

This clone was recorded a few times. The V gene is TRBV6-6, the J gene TRBJ2-1, with D possibly being TRBD2 (6 bases). V gave up 6 bases and J gave up 6 bases, with 18 bases separating them. Looked up from germline, CDR1 is MNHNY and CDR2 is SVGAGI (reference sequence). This CDR3 is built from 15 residues. CDR3 amino acids: CASRSRDLPRNEQFF. DNA for the CDR3: TGTGCCAGCAGGAGCCGGGACTTGCCCCGCAATGAGCAGTTCTTC.

This clone has more than one count but fewer than ten. The chain is built from TRBV25-1 and TRBJ2-7, with 7 bases aligning to TRBD1. This CDR3 is 15 amino acids long. The germline V gene has CDR1 MGHDK and CDR2 SYGVNS. V dropped 4 bases and J dropped 1; count of bases not matched to a gene: 7. This chain's CDR3 is CASSARGGQSYEQYF. DNA of the CDR3: TGTGCCAGCAGTGCCCGAGGGGGACAGTCCTACGAGCAGTACTTC.

The chain has TRBV2 and TRBJ1-5, with TRBD1 matching over 7 bases. Germline V gene data show CDR1 as SNHLY and CDR2 as FYNNEI. J lost 7 bases, V lost 0 bases, and 6 bases had no gene match. The CDR3 spans 15 residues. The CDR3 DNA reads as TGTGCCAGCAGTGAAGCAGGGGGCGCAGGGCAGCCCCAGCATTTT. Its translation: CASSEAGGAGQPQHF.

The chain combines TRBV6-6 with TRBJ2-5, with a tentative D call TRBD2 (6 bases). CDR3 length equals 15 residues. Trimming left V 4 bases short and J 5 bases short, with 17 bases between. CDR1 and CDR2 (germline): MNHNY, SVGAGI (reference sequence). For the CDR3, the DNA is TGTGCCAGCAGTTTTAGCGGATACGCACGGGAGACCCAGTACTTC. Its translation: CASSFSGYARETQYF.

The rearrangement links TRBV9 to TRBJ1-2; D ambiguous. V gave up 0 bases and J gave up 3 bases, with 6 bases separating them. There are 13 residues in the CDR3. The germline CDR1 and CDR2 sequences are SGDLS and YYNGEE. As DNA, the CDR3 is TGTGCCAGCAGCGTAGCCGGGGACTATGGCTACACCTTC. It is translated as CASSVAGDYGYTF.

J is TRBJ1-3 and V is TRBV30; unclear D gene. This CDR3 spans 15 amino acids. Germline loops: CDR1 GTSNPN, CDR2 SVGIG (reference sequence). The V gene lost 1 base and the J gene lost 0 bases, with 10 bases spanning the gap. In DNA form, the CDR3 reads TGTGCCTGGAGTGACGATTGGAGCTCTGGAAACACCATATATTTT. Translated: CAWSDDWSSGNTIYF.

The J gene is TRBJ1-2, the V gene TRBV21-1; whether TRBD1, the table's D call, matches the DNA was not checked. TRBV21-1 is annotated as a pseudogene. The CDR3 is made up of 17 amino acids. The CDR3 DNA is TGTGCCAGCAGCAAAGACCAGAGACAGGGCCCTAACTATGGCTACACCTTC. It codes for CASSKDQRQGPNYGYTF.

The chain recombines TRBV4-2 with TRBJ2-3; the D is unclear. This CDR3 contains 12 residues. Germline loops: CDR1 LGHNA, CDR2 YNFKEQ. Trimming took 1 base from V and 5 from J, leaving 4 bases between them. The CDR3 DNA reads TGTGCCAGCAGCCAAGCCCAAGATACGCAGTATTTT. This encodes CASSQAQDTQYF.

This clone showed up just a few times. The chain couples TRBV9 to TRBJ2-3; D perhaps matches TRBD1 (5 bases). Trimming took 3 bases from V and 4 from J, leaving 15 bases between them. The germline gives CDR1 SGDLS, CDR2 YYNGEE. This CDR3 spans 15 amino acids. CDR3 protein: CASSAVGEEPDTQYF. CDR3 DNA sequence: TGTGCCAGCAGCGCGGTAGGGGAAGAACCAGATACGCAGTATTTT.

A few counts support this clone. The rearrangement uses TRBV15 and TRBJ1-5; 7 bases match TRBD1. CDR3 length: 15 amino acids. J lost 5 bases, V lost 1 base, and 5 bases had no gene match. Germline V gives CDR1 LNHNV, CDR2 YYDKDF (reference sequence). Here the CDR3 reads CATSRVHRGDQPQHF. In DNA form, the CDR3 reads TGTGCCACCAGCAGAGTCCACAGGGGAGATCAGCCCCAGCATTTT.

This chain links TRBV29-1 with TRBJ2-2; 8 bases line up with TRBD2. V was pared by 6 bases and J by 0 bases, with 3 bases of the junction left unmatched. The germline V gene encodes CDR1 SQVTM and CDR2 ANQGSEA. The CDR3 consists of 14 residues. The CDR3 bases are TGCAGCGTGAGACTAGCGACGAACACCGGGGAGCTGTTTTTT. Its translation is CSVRLATNTGELFF.

This clone was picked up a small number of times. The chain combines TRBV29-1 with TRBJ2-3, with D unclear. Between the trimmed V and J ends, which lost 2 bases and 4 bases, there was a span of 13 bases. The CDR3 is 14 residues long. Per the germline V gene, CDR1 is SQVTM and CDR2 is ANQGSEA. The CDR3 protein is CSVERPEHPDTQYF. For the CDR3, the DNA is TGCAGCGTTGAACGCCCTGAGCACCCAGATACGCAGTATTTT.